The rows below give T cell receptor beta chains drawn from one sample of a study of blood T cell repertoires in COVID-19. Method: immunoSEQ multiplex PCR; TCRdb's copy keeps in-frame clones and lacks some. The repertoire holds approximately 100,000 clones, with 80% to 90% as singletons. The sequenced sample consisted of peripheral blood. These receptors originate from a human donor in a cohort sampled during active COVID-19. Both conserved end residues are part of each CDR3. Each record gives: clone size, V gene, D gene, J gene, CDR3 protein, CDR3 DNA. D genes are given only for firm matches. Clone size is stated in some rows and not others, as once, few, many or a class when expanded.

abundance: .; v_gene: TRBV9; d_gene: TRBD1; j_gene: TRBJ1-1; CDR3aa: CASSAGGNTEAFF; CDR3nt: TGTGCCAGCAGCGCAGGGGGGAACACTGAAGCTTTCTTT
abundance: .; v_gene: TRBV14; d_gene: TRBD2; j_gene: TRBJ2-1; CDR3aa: CASSLRTHLAGVSYNEQFF; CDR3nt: TGTGCCAGCAGCCTTCGTACTCACCTAGCGGGTGTTTCCTACAATGAGCAGTTCTTC
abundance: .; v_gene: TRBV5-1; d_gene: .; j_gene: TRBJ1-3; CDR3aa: CASSLSMSGNTIYF; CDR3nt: TGCGCCAGCAGCTTATCAATGTCTGGAAACACCATATATTTT
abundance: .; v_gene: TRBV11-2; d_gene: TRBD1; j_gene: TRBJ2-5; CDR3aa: CASSLDAFGTGAETQYF; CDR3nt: TGTGCCAGCAGCTTAGACGCTTTCGGGACAGGGGCAGAGACCCAGTACTTC
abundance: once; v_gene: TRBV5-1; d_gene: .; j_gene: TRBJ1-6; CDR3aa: CASSLAEGVASPLHF; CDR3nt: TGCGCCAGCAGCTTGGCTGAGGGGGTAGCTTCACCCCTCCACTTT
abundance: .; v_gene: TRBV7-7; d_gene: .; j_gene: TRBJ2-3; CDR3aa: CASSSRLVDTQYF; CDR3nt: TGTGCCAGCAGCTCAAGACTTGTGGATACGCAGTATTTT
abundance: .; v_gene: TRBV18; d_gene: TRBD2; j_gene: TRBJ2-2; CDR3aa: CASSPREVGSSGLAGLNTGELFF; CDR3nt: TGTGCCAGCTCACCAAGGGAGGTCGGCAGCAGTGGACTAGCGGGCCTGAACACCGGGGAGCTGTTTTTT
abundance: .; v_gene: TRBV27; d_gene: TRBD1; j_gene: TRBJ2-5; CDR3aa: CASSIGDRGETQYF; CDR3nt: TGTGCCAGCAGTATTGGGGACAGGGGGGAGACCCAGTACTTC
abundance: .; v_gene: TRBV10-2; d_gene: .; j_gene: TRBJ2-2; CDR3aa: CASHLSAGITGELFF; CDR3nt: TGCGCCAGCCACCTATCGGCGGGGATTACCGGGGAGCTGTTTTTT
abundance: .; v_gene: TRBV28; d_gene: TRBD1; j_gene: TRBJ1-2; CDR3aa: CASSLLQGGGYTF; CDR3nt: TGTGCCAGCAGTTTACTCCAGGGGGGTGGCTACACCTTC
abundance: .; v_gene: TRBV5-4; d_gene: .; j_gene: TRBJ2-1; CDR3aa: CASRREYNEQFF; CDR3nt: TGTGCCAGCCGTCGAGAGTACAATGAGCAGTTCTTC
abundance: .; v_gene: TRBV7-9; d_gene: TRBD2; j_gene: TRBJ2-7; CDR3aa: CASSSGLAGGPVVHEQYF; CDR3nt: TGTGCCAGCAGCTCGGGACTAGCGGGGGGGCCGGTCGTCCACGAGCAGTACTTC
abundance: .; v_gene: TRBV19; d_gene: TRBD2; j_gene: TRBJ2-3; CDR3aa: CATAGGIQRDTQYF; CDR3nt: TGTGCCACCGCGGGGGGCATCCAAAGGGATACGCAGTATTTT
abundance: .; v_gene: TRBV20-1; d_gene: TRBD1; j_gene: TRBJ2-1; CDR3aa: CSASPLQGYNEQFF; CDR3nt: TGCAGTGCTAGTCCCTTACAGGGGTACAATGAGCAGTTCTTC
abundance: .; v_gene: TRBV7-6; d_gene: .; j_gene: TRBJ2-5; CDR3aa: CASSHLGGKTQYF; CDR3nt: TGTGCCAGCAGCCACCTCGGGGGAAAGACCCAGTACTTC
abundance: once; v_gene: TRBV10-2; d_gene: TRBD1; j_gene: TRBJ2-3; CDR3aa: CASGDRGRYTGTDTQYF; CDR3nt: TGCGCCAGCGGTGACAGGGGGCGTTATACAGGCACAGATACGCAGTATTTT
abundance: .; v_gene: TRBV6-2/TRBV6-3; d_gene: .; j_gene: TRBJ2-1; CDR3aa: CASSTVQQGNEQFF; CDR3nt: TGTGCCAGCAGTACCGTCCAGCAGGGCAATGAGCAGTTCTTC
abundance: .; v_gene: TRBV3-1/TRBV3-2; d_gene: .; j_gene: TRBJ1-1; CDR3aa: CASSQEGSGLAFF; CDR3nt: TGTGCCAGCAGCCAGGAAGGATCAGGGTTAGCTTTCTTT
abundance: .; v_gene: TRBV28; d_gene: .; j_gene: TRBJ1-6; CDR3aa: CASSPLWGEGSPLHF; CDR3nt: TGTGCCAGCAGCCCTTTGTGGGGGGAAGGGTCACCCCTCCACTTT
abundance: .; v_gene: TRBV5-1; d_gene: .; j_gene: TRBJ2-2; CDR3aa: CASSPVGATNTGELFF; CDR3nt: TGCGCCAGCAGCCCCGTGGGGGCAACGAACACCGGGGAGCTGTTTTTT
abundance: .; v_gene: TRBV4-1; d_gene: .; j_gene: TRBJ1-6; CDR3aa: CASSQRFGERNSPLHF; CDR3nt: TGCGCCAGCAGCCAACGATTTGGTGAGCGGAATTCACCCCTCCACTTT
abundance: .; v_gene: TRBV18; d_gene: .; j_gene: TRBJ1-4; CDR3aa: CASSPPEGINEKLFF; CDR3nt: TGTGCCAGCTCACCACCGGAGGGGATTAATGAAAAACTGTTTTTT
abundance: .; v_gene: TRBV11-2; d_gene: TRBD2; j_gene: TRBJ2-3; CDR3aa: CASRNLAGGTDTQYF; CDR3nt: TGTGCCAGCAGAAATTTAGCGGGGGGAACAGATACGCAGTATTTT
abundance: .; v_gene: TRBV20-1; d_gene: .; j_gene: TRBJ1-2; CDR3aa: CSASTPYYGYTF; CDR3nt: TGCAGTGCTAGTACACCTTACTATGGCTACACCTTC
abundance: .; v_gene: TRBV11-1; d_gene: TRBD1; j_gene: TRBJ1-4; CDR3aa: CASSWDSSNEKLFF; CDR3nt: TGTGCCAGCAGCTGGGACAGCTCCAATGAAAAACTGTTTTTT
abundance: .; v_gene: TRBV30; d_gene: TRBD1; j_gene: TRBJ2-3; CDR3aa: CAWSEGQGDADTQYF; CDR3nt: TGTGCCTGGAGTGAGGGACAGGGGGACGCAGATACGCAGTATTTT
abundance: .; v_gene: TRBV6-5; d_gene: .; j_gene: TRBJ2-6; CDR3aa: CASRRVGSGANVLTF; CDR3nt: TGTGCCAGCAGGCGAGTTGGCTCTGGGGCCAACGTCCTGACTTTC
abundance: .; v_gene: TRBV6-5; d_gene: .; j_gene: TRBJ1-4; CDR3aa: CASSYSAGMTNEKLFF; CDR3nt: TGTGCCAGCAGTTACTCTGCAGGGATGACTAATGAAAAACTGTTTTTT
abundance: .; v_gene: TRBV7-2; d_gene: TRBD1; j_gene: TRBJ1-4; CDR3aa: CASSPQGAGEKLFF; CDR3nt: TGTGCCAGCAGCCCACAGGGGGCCGGAGAAAAACTGTTTTTT
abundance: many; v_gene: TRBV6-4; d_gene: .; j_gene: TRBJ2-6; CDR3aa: CASSDSAGSGANVLTF; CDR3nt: TGTGCCAGCAGTGACTCAGCAGGGTCTGGGGCCAACGTCCTGACTTTC
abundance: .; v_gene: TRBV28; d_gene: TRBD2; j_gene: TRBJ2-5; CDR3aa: CASLLAGAFKETQYF; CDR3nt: TGTGCCAGTCTACTAGCGGGAGCTTTCAAGGAGACCCAGTACTTC